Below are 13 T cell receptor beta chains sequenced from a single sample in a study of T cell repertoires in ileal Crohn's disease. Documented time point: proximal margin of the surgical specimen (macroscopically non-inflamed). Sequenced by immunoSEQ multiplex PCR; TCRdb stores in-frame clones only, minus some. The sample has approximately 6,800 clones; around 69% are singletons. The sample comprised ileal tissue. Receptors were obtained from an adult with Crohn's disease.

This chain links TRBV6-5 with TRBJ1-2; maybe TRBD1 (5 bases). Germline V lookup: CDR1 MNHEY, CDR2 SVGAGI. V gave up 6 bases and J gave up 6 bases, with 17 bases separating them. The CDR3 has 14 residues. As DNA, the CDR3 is TGTGCCAGCAGCCCCTCCACGGGGGGGGATGGCTACACCTTC. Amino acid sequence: CASSPSTGGDGYTF.

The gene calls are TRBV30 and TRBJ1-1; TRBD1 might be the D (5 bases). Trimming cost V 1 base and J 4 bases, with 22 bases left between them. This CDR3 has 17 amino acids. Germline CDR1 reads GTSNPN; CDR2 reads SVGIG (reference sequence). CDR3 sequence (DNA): TGTGCCTGGAGTGGGATCGGCGGGCCTCGGAGGGGCACTGAAGCTTTCTTT. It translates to CAWSGIGGPRRGTEAFF.

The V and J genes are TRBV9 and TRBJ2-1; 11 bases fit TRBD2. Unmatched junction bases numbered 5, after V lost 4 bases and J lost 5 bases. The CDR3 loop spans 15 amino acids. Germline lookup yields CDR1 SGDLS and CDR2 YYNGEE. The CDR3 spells CASSLKGLADNEQFF. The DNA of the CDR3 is TGTGCCAGCAGCCTGAAGGGACTAGCGGACAATGAGCAGTTCTTC.

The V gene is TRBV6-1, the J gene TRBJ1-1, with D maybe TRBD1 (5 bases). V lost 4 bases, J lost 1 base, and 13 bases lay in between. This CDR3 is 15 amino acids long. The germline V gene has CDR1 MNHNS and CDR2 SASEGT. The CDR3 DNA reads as TGTGCCAGCAGTGTTCGACAGTCTCCGAACACTGAAGCTTTCTTT. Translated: CASSVRQSPNTEAFF.

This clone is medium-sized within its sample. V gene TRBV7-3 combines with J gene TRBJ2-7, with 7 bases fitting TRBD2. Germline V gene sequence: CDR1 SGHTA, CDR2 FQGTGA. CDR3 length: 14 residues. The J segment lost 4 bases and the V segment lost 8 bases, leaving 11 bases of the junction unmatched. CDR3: CASAMGGGWYEQYF. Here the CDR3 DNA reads TGTGCCAGCGCCATGGGGGGAGGGTGGTACGAGCAGTACTTC.

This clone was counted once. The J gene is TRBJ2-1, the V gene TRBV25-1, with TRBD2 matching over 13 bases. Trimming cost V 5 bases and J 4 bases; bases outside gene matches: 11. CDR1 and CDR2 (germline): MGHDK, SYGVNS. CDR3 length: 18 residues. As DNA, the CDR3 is TGTGCCAGCAGTTCACGGACTAGCGGGAGATCAGAGTACAATGAGCAGTTCTTC. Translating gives CASSSRTSGRSEYNEQFF.

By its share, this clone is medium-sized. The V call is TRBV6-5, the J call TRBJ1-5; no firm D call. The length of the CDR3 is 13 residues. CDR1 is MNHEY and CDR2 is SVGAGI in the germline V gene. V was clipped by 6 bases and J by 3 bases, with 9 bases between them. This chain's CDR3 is CASRLNFNQPQHF. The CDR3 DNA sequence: TGTGCCAGCAGGCTCAACTTCAATCAGCCCCAGCATTTT.

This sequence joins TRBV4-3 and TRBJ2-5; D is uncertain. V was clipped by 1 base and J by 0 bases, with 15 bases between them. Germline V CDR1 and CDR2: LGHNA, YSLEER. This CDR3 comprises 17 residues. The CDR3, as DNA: TGCGCCAGCAGCCAAGGACCGGGTTCGATGTACCAAGAGACCCAGTACTTC. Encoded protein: CASSQGPGSMYQETQYF.

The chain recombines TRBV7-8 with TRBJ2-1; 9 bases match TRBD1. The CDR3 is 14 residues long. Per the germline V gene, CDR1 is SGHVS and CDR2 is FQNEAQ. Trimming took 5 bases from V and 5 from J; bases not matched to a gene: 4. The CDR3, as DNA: TGTGCCAGCAGCGGGGGACAGGGACACAATGAGCAGTTCTTC. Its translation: CASSGGQGHNEQFF.

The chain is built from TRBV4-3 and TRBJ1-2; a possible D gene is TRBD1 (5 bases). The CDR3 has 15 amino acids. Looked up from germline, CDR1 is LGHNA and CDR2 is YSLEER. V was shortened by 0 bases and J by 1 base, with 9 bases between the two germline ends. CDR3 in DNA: TGCGCCAGCAGCCAAGAGGCGGACATTAACTATGGCTACACCTTC. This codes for CASSQEADINYGYTF.

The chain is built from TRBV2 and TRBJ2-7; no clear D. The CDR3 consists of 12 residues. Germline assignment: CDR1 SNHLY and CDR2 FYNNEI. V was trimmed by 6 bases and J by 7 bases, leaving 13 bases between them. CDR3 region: CASRLIRVEQYF. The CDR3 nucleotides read TGTGCCAGCAGACTCATTAGGGTAGAGCAGTACTTC.

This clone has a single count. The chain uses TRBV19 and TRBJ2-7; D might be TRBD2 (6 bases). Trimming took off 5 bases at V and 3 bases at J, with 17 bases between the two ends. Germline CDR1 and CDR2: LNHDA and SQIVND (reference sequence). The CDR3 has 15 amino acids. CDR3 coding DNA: TGTGCCAGTAGTCCCGCCGGGACTGGGATCTACGAGCAGTACTTC. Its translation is CASSPAGTGIYEQYF.

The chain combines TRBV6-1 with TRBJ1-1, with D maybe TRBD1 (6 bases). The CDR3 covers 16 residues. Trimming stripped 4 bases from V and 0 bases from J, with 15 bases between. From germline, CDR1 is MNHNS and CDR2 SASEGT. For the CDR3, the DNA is TGTGCCAGCAGTGGTATGGGGACATTCCTGAACACTGAAGCTTTCTTT. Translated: CASSGMGTFLNTEAFF.